The rows below give T cell receptor beta chains drawn from one sample of a study of T cells in Graves' hyperthyroidism and ophthalmopathy. TCRdb redid the calling of the multiplex PCR reads with MiXCR, one entry per CDR3 protein. The table records about 640,000 distinct CDR3 sequences, roughly 46% of them present only once. The specimen sequenced was peripheral blood or thyroid tissue (not recorded which). These receptor sequences come from an adult man with Graves' disease, either hyperthyroidism or ophthalmopathy (not recorded which). Each CDR3 is given with its conserved first and last residue. Each record gives: clone size, D gene, V gene, J gene, CDR3 DNA, CDR3 protein. A D gene is named only where the DNA matches it firmly. Clone size is stated in some rows and not others, as once, few, many or a class when expanded.

>few|TRBD1|TRBV5-6|TRBJ1-6
TGTGCCAGCAGCCCCCTCGGGACAGGGAAATCACCCCTCCACTTT
CASSPLGTGKSPLHF
>.|TRBD1|TRBV6-5|TRBJ1-5
TGTGCCAGCAGTTTCCAGGCCGGGACAGGAAATCAGCCCCAGCATTTT
CASSFQAGTGNQPQHF
>.|TRBD1|TRBV7-2|TRBJ1-6
TGTGCCAGCAGCTTAAGGGGGCCAGCTAATTCACCCCTCCACTTT
CASSLRGPANSPLHF
>.|TRBD1|TRBV6-6|TRBJ1-1
TGTGCCAGCAGCCCCGGGACAGCGGGCACTGAAGCTTTCTTT
CASSPGTAGTEAFF
>.|.|TRBV2|TRBJ2-5
TGTGCCAGCAGTGAAGACGGCATGGAGACCCAGTACTTC
CASSEDGMETQYF
>.|.|TRBV10-3|TRBJ1-5
TGTGCCATCAGTGAGGTGGGGCTCATGATCAATCAGCCCCAGCATTTT
CAISEVGLMINQPQHF
>.|TRBD2|TRBV9|TRBJ2-7
TGTGCCAGCAACCTGTCGGGACTAAGCTACGAGCAGTACTTC
CASNLSGLSYEQYF
>.|.|TRBV7-9|TRBJ1-6
TGTGCCAGCAGTCCCGGGGGCAGCCGTCGCTCACCCCTCCACTTT
CASSPGGSRRSPLHF
>.|.|TRBV19|TRBJ1-6
TGTGCCAGTAACCCGACCGCGCACGCATCTTCACCCCTCCACTTT
CASNPTAHASSPLHF
>many|.|TRBV4-2|TRBJ1-1
TGTGCCAGCAGCCAAGTCCGTGACCCTGAAGCTTTCTTT
CASSQVRDPEAFF
>few|.|TRBV19|TRBJ1-3
TGTGCCAGTAGTCCGACAGGTCTCTCCTCTGGAAACACCATATATTTT
CASSPTGLSSGNTIYF
>.|.|TRBV29-1|TRBJ1-2
TGCAGCTACAGTGCTACTAACTATGGCTACACCTTC
CSYSATNYGYTF
>.|.|TRBV11-2|TRBJ1-1
TGTGCCAGCAGCTTACCGGGGGCCCCGAACACTGAAGCTTTCTTT
CASSLPGAPNTEAFF
>.|.|TRBV10-3|TRBJ1-5
TGTGCCGTCCAGCAGGGGATCCAGCATTTT
CAVQQGIQHF
>.|.|TRBV7-9|TRBJ2-7
TGTGCCAGCAGCTTAGACGGGGGTAGGGGGAGGTACGAGCAGTACTTC
CASSLDGGRGRYEQYF
>many|.|TRBV2|TRBJ1-4
TGTGCCAGCAGTCGAACCACAGGAGATGAAAAACTGTTTTTT
CASSRTTGDEKLFF
>few|.|TRBV20-1|TRBJ1-5
TGCAGTGCCTCCTATGCGATTTATAGCAATCAGCCCCAGCATTTT
CSASYAIYSNQPQHF
>once|TRBD1|TRBV5-1|TRBJ2-3
TGCGCCAGCAGCTCGCCCTCCGGGACAGGGCATAGCACAGATACGCAGTATTTT
CASSSPSGTGHSTDTQYF
>.|TRBD1|TRBV10-3|TRBJ2-5
TGTGCCATCAGTGATCCCCGAACAGGGGGCCGCGAGACCCAGTACTTC
CAISDPRTGGRETQYF
>.|.|TRBV20-1|TRBJ1-1
TGCAGTGCTAGAGATACCCCCAGAGCGAACACTGAAGCTTTCTTT
CSARDTPRANTEAFF
>.|.|TRBV10-3|TRBJ1-6
TGTGCCAGCTCACCAGGAGGGGCCCTGACCTATAATTCACCCCTCCACTTT
CASSPGGALTYNSPLHF
>.|TRBD2|TRBV10-1|TRBJ2-7
TGCGCCAGCAGTGAGTCGGCGACTAGCAATGTATACGAGCAGTACTTC
CASSESATSNVYEQYF
>few|.|TRBV12-3/TRBV12-4|TRBJ1-3
TGTGCCAGCAGTGTGGGTTTCTCTGGAAACACCATATATTTT
CASSVGFSGNTIYF
>.|TRBD1|TRBV6-5|TRBJ1-2
TGTGCCATCAGTGAGACAGGGGGCGGTAATGGCTACACCTTC
CAISETGGGNGYTF
>many|.|TRBV7-8|TRBJ1-5
TGTGCCAGCAGCCCGGGGAATGGGCAGCCCCAGCATTTT
CASSPGNGQPQHF
>few|.|TRBV7-9|TRBJ1-5
TGTGCCAGCAGCCAAGAATGGGGTAGCAATCAGCCCCAGCATTTT
CASSQEWGSNQPQHF
>few|TRBD1|TRBV20-1|TRBJ2-2
TGCAGTGCTAGATTTGCAGGGGGCGGAACCGGGGAGCTGTTTTTT
CSARFAGGGTGELFF
>.|.|TRBV10-1|TRBJ2-7
TGTGCCAGCAGTTACTCGAGGCAGTACTTC
CASSYSRQYF
>.|TRBD1|TRBV6-4|TRBJ1-1
TGTGCCAGCAGGAGACAGGGGGCCAGCACTGAAGCTTTCTTT
CASRRQGASTEAFF
>.|.|TRBV7-9|TRBJ1-6
TGTGCCAGCAGCTTAGTGGGGGGCGGTTATTCACCCCTCCACTTT
CASSLVGGGYSPLHF
>.|.|TRBV6-5|TRBJ1-1
TGTGCCAGCGACCCGCTCGGTGGTCGGACTGAAGCTTTCTTT
CASDPLGGRTEAFF
>.|TRBD1|TRBV5-1|TRBJ2-7
TGCGCCAGCAGCCAGGGGGCGATCTCCGAGCAGTACTTC
CASSQGAISEQYF
>few|.|TRBV4-1|TRBJ1-5
TGCGCCAGCAGCCACCCAGGGAGAGGGGACAATCAGCCCCAGCATTTT
CASSHPGRGDNQPQHF
>few|.|TRBV7-3|TRBJ2-7
TGTGCCAGCAGCCGATCCGGGGCGGGTCGGGGAGAGCAGTACTTC
CASSRSGAGRGEQYF
>many|TRBD1|TRBV24-1|TRBJ1-2
TGTGCCACCAGTGATTTGAATGGGGACAGTGGCTACACCTTC
CATSDLNGDSGYTF
>few|.|TRBV7-9|TRBJ1-5
TGTGCCAGCAGCTTAGCTGGGGCCAGGATCAATCAGCCCCAGCATTTT
CASSLAGARINQPQHF
>many|TRBD1|TRBV20-1|TRBJ2-6
TGCAGCACCACCGGGACAGGGGCACGCTCTGGGGCCAACGTCCTGACTTTC
CSTTGTGARSGANVLTF
>once|TRBD1|TRBV15|TRBJ1-5
TGTGCCACCAGCAGTGAGGGGGCCGGCTCCAATCAGCCCCAGCATTTT
CATSSEGAGSNQPQHF
>.|.|TRBV7-9|TRBJ1-6
TGTGCCAGCAGCTTATTAGTGGGAAATTCACCCCTCCACTTT
CASSLLVGNSPLHF
>.|.|TRBV9|TRBJ2-5
TGTGCCAGCAGCCCACCCGGCAGGAAGACCCAGTACTTC
CASSPPGRKTQYF
>.|.|TRBV7-9|TRBJ2-2
TGTGCCAGCAGCCAAGAATCGCAAAACACCGGGGAGCTGTTTTTT
CASSQESQNTGELFF